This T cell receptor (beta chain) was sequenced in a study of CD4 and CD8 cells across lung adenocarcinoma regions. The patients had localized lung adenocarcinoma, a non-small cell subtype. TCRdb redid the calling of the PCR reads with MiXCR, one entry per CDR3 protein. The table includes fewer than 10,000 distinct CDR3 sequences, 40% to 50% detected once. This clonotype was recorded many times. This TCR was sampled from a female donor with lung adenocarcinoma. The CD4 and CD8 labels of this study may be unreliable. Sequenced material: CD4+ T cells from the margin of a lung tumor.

The CDR3 region is CASSLDSGSTEAFF. For the CDR3, the DNA is TGTGCCAGCAGTTTAGACTCAGGGAGCACTGAAGCTTTCTTT. This chain links TRBV27 with TRBJ1-1; D possibly corresponds to TRBD1 (5 bases). Germline V gene lookup returns CDR1 MNHEY and CDR2 SMNVEV (reference sequence). The V end lost 2 bases, the J end lost 4 bases, and 11 bases lay between the germline ends. This CDR3 comprises 14 residues.